This TCR beta chain was obtained from a study of cytomegalovirus exposure and HLA in healthy donors (dated by TCRdb to 2015 to 2018). For context, the study as a whole: The 666 repertoires of the first cohort and the roughly 120 validation repertoires were produced on the same platform, according to a later analysis. The aim of the study was to test whether cataloging public T cell receptors could identify signatures of past pathogen exposure. Along with the roughly 670-subject first cohort, a separate validation cohort of over a hundred different subjects was used. The study combined high-throughput TCR immunosequencing, statistical association of individual TCRs with disease status, and machine learning to predict cytomegalovirus infection status. Beyond this particular receptor, the publication reports: It was suggested by the authors that the approach could potentially be generalized to other disease states and immunological phenotypes. The validation cohort had no HLA typing available for a later analysis, so co-occurrence within that cohort was assessed over all 130 or so repertoires. A few of the identified cytomegalovirus-associated TCR beta chains were confirmed in vitro to be specific for cytomegalovirus antigens. Subsequent analysis determined that TCRs grouped into clusters in the first cohort also showed a tendency toward co-occurrence across the roughly 130 validation repertoires, and approximately 93% of cluster scores exceeded 0. The classifier was reported to diagnose cytomegalovirus status with high specificity and sensitivity in both the original and validation cohorts. The study gave a list of about 170 TCR beta chains associated with cytomegalovirus. Across donors, most TCR sequences were observed very rarely, whereas some public TCRs were present in many individuals.

The donors were included in the validation cohort of some 110 subjects, a group kept apart from the approximately 690-subject first cohort. The protocol used for the library was the immunoSEQ multiplex PCR assay. As for how the authors treated the data: A statistical classification framework was built for diagnosing cytomegalovirus status from the catalog of TCR beta chain sequences. TCRdb took over this immuneACCESS table, retaining in-frame rearrangements with V and J assigned. Such tables are incomplete; in checked studies, under half of the missing clones stem from an unresolved V gene, and the remainder is unexplained. D and trimming were read from the DNA, whereas the V and J calls and clone size are those reported in that table. A total of some 260,000 clones appear in this sample, roughly 87% of them only once. The ten largest make up 12% of the sample. Based on the germline V gene, the CDR1 and CDR2 sequences are SGDLS and YYNGEE. V lost 4 bases and J lost 0 bases, and the count of bases not matched to a germline gene is 2. The CDR3 covers 14 residues, taking in both the cysteine and the phenylalanine. Only CDR3 DNA remains: 42 bases, in frame from the first base.

Note on this clone: Its antigen has not been determined. The record has no base qualities; no much larger clone is one base away.

The rearrangement combines TRBV9 with TRBJ2-5; TRBD2 lines up with 8 middle nucleotides. This TCR derives from a man between 18 and 29 years old in good health and CMV-seropositive. Sequencing was carried out using PBMCs. This receptor has the CDR3 CASSISGNQETQYF. The DNA sequence follows: TGTGCCAGCAGCATTAGCGGGAACCAAGAGACCCAGTACTTC.